Following are 9 T cell receptor beta chains from one sample sequenced in a study of T cell responses to AZD1222 COVID-19 vaccine. Sequencing was performed with immunoSEQ multiplex PCR; in TCRdb, only in-frame clones are kept and a portion is missing. The repertoire consists of around 70,000 clones, with around 80% occurring once and the leading ten covering 9.5% to 13%. Specimen: peripheral blood, collected on day 0 of AZD1222 vaccination. These receptors were taken from an adult in good health.

V gene TRBV11-3 combines with J gene TRBJ1-6; D remains ambiguous. The CDR3 consists of 15 residues. Germline V gives CDR1 SGHNT, CDR2 YENEEA. V gave up 2 bases and J gave up 5 bases, with 10 bases separating them. In DNA form, the CDR3 reads TGTGCCAGCAGCTTACGGGGAAATCATAATTCACCCCTCCACTTT. This codes for CASSLRGNHNSPLHF.

The chain is built from TRBV7-8 and TRBJ2-1; D not resolved. The CDR3 sequence is 15 residues long. The V end was cut by 5 bases, the J end by 6 bases, with 17 bases between. Germline lookup yields CDR1 SGHVS and CDR2 FQNEAQ. The CDR3 coding sequence is TGTGCCAGCAGCACCGGACCCACAATAGGCAATGAGCAGTTCTTC. Amino acids: CASSTGPTIGNEQFF.

The chain links TRBV5-1 to TRBJ2-5, with D possibly TRBD1 on 5 matching bases. Trimming removed 0 bases at V and 4 bases at J, with 10 bases between. In germline, CDR1 is SGHRS, CDR2 YFSETQ. The CDR3 is 14 residues long. DNA of the CDR3: TGCGCCAGCAGCTTGGGACAGCCTCCAGAGACCCAGTACTTC. This codes for CASSLGQPPETQYF.

The CDR3 protein is CASSEHQDRKSYEQYF. In DNA, the CDR3 is TGTGCCAGCAGCGAACACCAAGACAGGAAATCCTACGAGCAGTACTTC. The chain employs TRBV21-1 and TRBJ2-7; whether TRBD1, the table's D call, matches the DNA was not checked. TRBV21-1 is deemed a pseudogene. The CDR3 has 16 residues.

V gene TRBV6-5 combines with J gene TRBJ1-2; 8 bases align to TRBD1. The CDR3 is 13 residues long. J was trimmed by 9 bases and V by 5 bases; bases with no gene match: 8. Germline-derived CDR1 and CDR2 are MNHEY and SVGAGI. The CDR3 region is CASSRGQGISYTF. CDR3 DNA sequence: TGTGCCAGCAGTCGAGGACAGGGAATAAGCTACACCTTC.

This clone showed up just a few times. The chain links TRBV7-9 to TRBJ1-5; D is undetermined. The germline gives CDR1 SEHNR, CDR2 FQNEAQ (reference sequence). This CDR3 comprises 14 residues. V was clipped by 4 bases and J by 4 bases, with 11 bases between them. CDR3 amino acids: CASSSGFRNQPQHF. In nucleotides, the CDR3 is TGTGCCAGCAGCTCGGGGTTCAGAAATCAGCCCCAGCATTTT.

This chain links TRBV6-5 with TRBJ2-1; maybe TRBD1 (6 bases). The germline CDR1 and CDR2 sequences are MNHEY and SVGAGI. The CDR3 extends over 15 amino acids. Trimming left V 8 bases short and J 4 bases short, with 18 bases between. The CDR3 nucleotides are TGTGCCAGCGAAAAGGCCGGGACAACTTACAATGAGCAGTTCTTC. Encoded protein: CASEKAGTTYNEQFF.

V usage is TRBV10-3 and J usage is TRBJ2-2; possible D gene TRBD2, 6 bases. Between the trimmed V and J ends, which lost 6 bases and 7 bases, there was a span of 12 bases. The CDR3 consists of 13 residues. Germline CDR1 is ENHRY and CDR2 is SYGVKD. CDR3 amino acids: CAISEGLLGELFF. The CDR3 nucleotides are TGTGCCATCAGCGAGGGACTCCTCGGGGAGCTGTTTTTT.

CDR3 nucleotides: TGCGCCAGCAGCAGGGGACAGCCGAACACCGGGGAGCTGTTTTTT. As protein: CASSRGQPNTGELFF. The chain recombines TRBV5-1 with TRBJ2-2; the match to TRBD1 covers 7 bases. Germline-derived CDR1 and CDR2 are SGHRS and YFSETQ. V shed 4 bases and J 0 bases; nucleotides not matched to a gene: 3. The CDR3 is made up of 15 amino acids.